These 2 T cell receptor beta chains share one sample of origin, sequenced in a study of tumor-infiltrating lymphocytes in primary liver carcinoma. The roughly 19-33 mg bulk tissue piece was not sorted before simultaneous RNA and DNA extraction. A primer in the constant region served to generate TCR beta cDNA from roughly 520 ng of total RNA. Slightly modified ARM-PCR, run as three nested multiplex PCR rounds, produced the TCR beta libraries. A C-beta reverse primer and TRBV1-TRBV30 forward primers served in each of the first two PCR rounds, at approximately 10 cycles apiece. TCRdb analysed the multiplex PCR reads with MiXCR anew, one entry per CDR3 protein. The sample gives about 120,000 distinct CDR3 sequences, approximately 68% of which show up once; more than 7% is in the top ten. The sequenced sample was tumor-adjacent normal liver tissue. The source of these receptors is a woman in her sixties with primary liver carcinoma and hepatitis B virus infection.

This rearrangement joins TRBV2 to TRBJ2-3; 10 bases are a match to TRBD1. CDR1 SNHLY and CDR2 FYNNEI come from the germline V gene. The ends lost 10 bases at V and 6 bases at J; junction bases unmatched: 16. The CDR3 has 16 residues. In nucleotides, the CDR3 is TGTGCCACCCAACGGGACAGGGGCCGATGGGTGGATACGCAGTATTTT. This translates into CATQRDRGRWVDTQYF.

The rearrangement uses TRBV28 and TRBJ2-1; D is perhaps TRBD2 (5 bases). The CDR3 contains 12 residues. Germline loops: CDR1 MDHEN, CDR2 SYDVKM. The V gene lost 6 bases and the J gene lost 9 bases, with 12 bases spanning the gap. In nucleotides, the CDR3 is TGTGCCAGCAGCCTCAGAGGGCCTGAGCAGTTCTTC. As protein: CASSLRGPEQFF.